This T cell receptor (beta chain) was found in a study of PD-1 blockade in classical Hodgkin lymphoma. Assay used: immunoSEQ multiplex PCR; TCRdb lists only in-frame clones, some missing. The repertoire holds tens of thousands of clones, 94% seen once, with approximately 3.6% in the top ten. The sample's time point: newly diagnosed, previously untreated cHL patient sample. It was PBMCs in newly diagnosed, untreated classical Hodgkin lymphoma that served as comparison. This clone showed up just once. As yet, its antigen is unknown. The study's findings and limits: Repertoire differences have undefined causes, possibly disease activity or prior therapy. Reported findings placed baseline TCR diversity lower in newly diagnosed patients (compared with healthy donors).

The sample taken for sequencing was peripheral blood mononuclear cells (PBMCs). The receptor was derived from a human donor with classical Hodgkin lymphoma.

The DNA for the CDR3 is TGCAGCGTTTGCCCAACGAGGTGGTACAATGAGCAGTTCTTC. It specifies CSVCPTRWYNEQFF. The J gene is TRBJ2-1, the V gene TRBV29-1; D is ambiguous. V lost 5 bases and J 4 bases, leaving 15 bases between the germline ends. The V gene's germline CDR1 is SQVTM and CDR2 ANQGSEA. CDR3 size: 14 residues.